This TCR beta chain was sequenced for a study of technical replicates of blood from several donors. Produced via immunoSEQ multiplex PCR; TCRdb's table is partial and in-frame only. The sample shows about 81,000 clones, about 81% of them seen only once. A single count supports this clone. The source of this sequence is a human donor in good health. Some clones in this sample may be carry-over from other donors' samples. Input material: PBMCs.

This chain's CDR3 is CASSLASGVSNYGYTF. Here the CDR3 DNA reads TGCGCCAGCAGCTTGGCTTCGGGGGTTTCTAACTATGGCTACACCTTC. The J gene is TRBJ1-2, the V gene TRBV5-1, with a weak D call TRBD1 (5 bases). This CDR3 is 16 amino acids long. CDR1 is SGHRS, CDR2 YFSETQ, per germline. The V end was cut by 0 bases, the J end by 0 bases, with 12 bases between.